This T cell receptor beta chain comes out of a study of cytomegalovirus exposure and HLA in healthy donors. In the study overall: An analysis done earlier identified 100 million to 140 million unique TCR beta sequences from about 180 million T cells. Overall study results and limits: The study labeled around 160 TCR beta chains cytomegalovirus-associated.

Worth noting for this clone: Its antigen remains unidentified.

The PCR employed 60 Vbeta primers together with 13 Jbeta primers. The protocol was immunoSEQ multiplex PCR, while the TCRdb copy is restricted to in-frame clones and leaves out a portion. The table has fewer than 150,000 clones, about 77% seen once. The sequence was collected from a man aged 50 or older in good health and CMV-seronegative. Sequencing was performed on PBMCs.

This CDR3 reads CASSYSEYEQYF. The CDR3 DNA reads TGTGCCAGCAGTTACTCGGAGTACGAGCAGTACTTC. The chain couples TRBV6-6 to TRBJ2-7; the D is unclear. Trimming cost V 0 bases and J 4 bases, with 4 bases left between them. This CDR3 contains 12 residues. The V gene's germline CDR1 is MNHNY and CDR2 SVGAGI (reference sequence).